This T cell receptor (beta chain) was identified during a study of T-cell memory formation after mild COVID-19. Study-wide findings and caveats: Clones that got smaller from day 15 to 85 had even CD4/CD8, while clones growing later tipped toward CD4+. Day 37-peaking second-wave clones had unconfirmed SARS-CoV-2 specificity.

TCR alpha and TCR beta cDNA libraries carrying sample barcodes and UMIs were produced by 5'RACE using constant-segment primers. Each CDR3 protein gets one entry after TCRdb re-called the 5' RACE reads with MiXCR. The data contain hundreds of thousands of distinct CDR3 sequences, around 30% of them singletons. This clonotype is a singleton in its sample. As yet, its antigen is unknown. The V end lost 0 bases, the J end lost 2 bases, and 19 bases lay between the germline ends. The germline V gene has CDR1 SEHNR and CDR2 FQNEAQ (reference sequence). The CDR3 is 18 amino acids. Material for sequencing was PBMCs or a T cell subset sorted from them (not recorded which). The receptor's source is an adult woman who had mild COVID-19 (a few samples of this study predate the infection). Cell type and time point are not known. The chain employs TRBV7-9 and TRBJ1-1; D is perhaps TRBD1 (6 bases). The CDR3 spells CASSLASRGVAKNTEAFF. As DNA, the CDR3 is TGTGCCAGCAGCTTAGCCTCGAGGGGGGTGGCGAAAAACACTGAAGCTTTCTTT.